This T cell receptor beta chain was sequenced during a study of blood T cell repertoires in COVID-19. Across the study: From the United States, Italy and Spain came samples of acute and convalescent COVID-19.

Per the authors' pipeline: How many nucleated cells were present was estimated from reference gene primer amplification. The repertoire was sequenced with immunoSEQ multiplex PCR; TCRdb's copy has only in-frame clones and lacks some. V and J calls and clone size are as listed in that table; D and trimming were resolved from the DNA. The sample has 20,000 to 30,000 clones, 80% to 90% seen once. This CDR3 region has 14 residues. The V gene's germline CDR1 is LNHDA and CDR2 SQIVND (reference sequence). Trimming cost V 6 bases and J 9 bases; bases outside gene matches: 7. The sample taken for sequencing was peripheral blood. This sequence joins TRBV19 and TRBJ2-3; 12 nucleotides line up with TRBD2. The TCR originated in a man between 65 and 79 years old with acute or convalescent COVID-19. CDR3 nucleotide sequence: TGTGCCAGTAGGACTAGCGGGGGCCCATGGACGCAGTATTTT. Its protein product is CASRTSGGPWTQYF. The variable domain in full, completed from reference TRBV19 and TRBJ2-3, reads DGGITQSPKYLFRKEGQNVTLSCEQNLNHDAMYWYRQDPGQGLRLIYYSQIVNDFQKGDIAEGYSVSREKKESFPLTVTSAQKNPTAFYLCASRTSGGPWTQYFGPGTRLTVL.